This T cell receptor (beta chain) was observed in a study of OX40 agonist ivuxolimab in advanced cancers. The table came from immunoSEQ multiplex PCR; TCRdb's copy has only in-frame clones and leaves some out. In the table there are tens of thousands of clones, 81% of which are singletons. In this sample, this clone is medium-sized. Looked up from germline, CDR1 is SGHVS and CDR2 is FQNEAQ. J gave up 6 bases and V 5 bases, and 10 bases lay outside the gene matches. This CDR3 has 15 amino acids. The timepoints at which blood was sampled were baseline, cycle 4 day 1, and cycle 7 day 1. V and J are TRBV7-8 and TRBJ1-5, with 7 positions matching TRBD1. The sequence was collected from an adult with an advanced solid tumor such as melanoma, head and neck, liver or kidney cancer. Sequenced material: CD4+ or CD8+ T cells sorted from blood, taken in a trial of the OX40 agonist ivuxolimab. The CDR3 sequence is CASSLRQGPSQPQHF. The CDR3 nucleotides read TGTGCCAGCAGCCTAAGACAGGGTCCAAGTCAGCCCCAGCATTTT.